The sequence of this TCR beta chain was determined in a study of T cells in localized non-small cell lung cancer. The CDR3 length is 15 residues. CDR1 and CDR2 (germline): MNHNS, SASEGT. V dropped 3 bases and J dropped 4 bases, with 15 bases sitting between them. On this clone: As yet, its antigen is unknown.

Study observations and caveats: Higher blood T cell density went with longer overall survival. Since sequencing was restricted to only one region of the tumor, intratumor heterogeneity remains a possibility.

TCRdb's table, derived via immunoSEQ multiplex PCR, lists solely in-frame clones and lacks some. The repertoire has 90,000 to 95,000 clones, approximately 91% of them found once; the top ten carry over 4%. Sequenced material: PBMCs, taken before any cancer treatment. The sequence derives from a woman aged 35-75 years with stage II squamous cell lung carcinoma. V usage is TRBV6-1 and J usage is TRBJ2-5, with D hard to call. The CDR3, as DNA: TGTGCCAGCAGTGACGGGCCCCGGGTGGGAGAGACCCAGTACTTC. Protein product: CASSDGPRVGETQYF.